This T cell receptor beta chain was recovered during a study of beta chain features in type 1 diabetes (dated by TCRdb to between 2018 and 2020). Looking at the study overall: Patients and healthy donors did not differ in mean age, gender distribution, total cell number or subset yield. A total of around 100 million sorted cells were examined across all samples, and RNA yield correlated strongly with the number of cells per subset. The study compared the TCRB repertoires of sorted circulating CD4+ T cell subsets in recently diagnosed type 1 diabetes patients with those in matched healthy donors. Regulatory and stem cell-like memory subsets were isolated from only 8 patients and roughly eight healthy donors, whereas naive and central memory subsets came from all 28 donors. Summary of the overall study and its limitations: Because cDNA rather than genomic DNA was sequenced, highly expressing activated cells could have been over-represented, although no difference in activation and CD3 levels was found between groups. Type 1 diabetes patients showed a moderate but significant shortening of TCRB CDR3 length in all four CD4+ subsets. At VDJ recombination sites, patients with type 1 diabetes made fewer insertions and deleted more nucleotides, a pattern implying thymic rearrangement abnormalities. Naive, central memory and regulatory TCRB repertoires appeared to be more similar among patients than among healthy donors. Only small numbers of individuals were included in the HLA sub-analyses, which left unresolved whether HLA type had any influence on TCRB rearrangement. Shorter templates might have been favored by PCR, but patient and control samples were amplified and corrected together, so both groups would have been affected equally by any skew.

CDR1 and CDR2 were assigned from the germline V gene as SGHRS and YFSETQ. CDR3 length: 13 amino acids, cysteine to phenylalanine. Just the 39-base CDR3 DNA is kept, in frame starting at base 1. V is cut back by 5 bases and J by 7 bases, with 8 bases in the junction unmatched. The High Capacity cDNA Reverse Transcription Kit was used to reverse transcribe all of the isolated RNA, meaning that expressed TCRB transcripts were what got sequenced. Naive, central memory and regulatory T cell samples underwent deep immunoSEQ sequencing, averaging around 3.7 million total reads per sample. Sorted cells were lysed in RLT buffer and RNA was extracted with DNase-treated RNeasy Micro or Mini kits, depending on cell number. To prevent cross-contamination, every cell subset was processed on its own, while patient and healthy donor samples were processed together. The immunoSEQ multiplex PCR was used to amplify TCRB sequences from cDNA, generating 87-bp fragments that spanned the CDR3 region. Sequencing of the amplicons was performed on the Illumina HiSeq platform. The original pipeline was this. PCR bias was computationally corrected using synthetic template baselines, reads within Hamming distance 2 were collapsed, and singletons that could not be merged were discarded. Reads were aligned against IMGT to assign V, D and J genes, CDR3 length and insertions or deletions at six rearrangement sites. Within each subset, clonotype counts were normalized to sorted cell number, after which true diversity and Gini coefficients were computed with the tcR R package. The overlap coefficient, calculated on TCRB nucleotide sequences, was used to quantify repertoire sharing. TCRdb carries this immuneACCESS record with in-frame sequences only. Its versions omit some clonotypes, under half of them owing to an unresolved V gene in the studies checked, with the rest unexplained. The DNA gave D and trimming, while V, J and clone size come from that table. This sample lists about 170,000 clones; 6.5% to 9.5% were detected once. The ten biggest clones cover approximately 0.87% of the sample.

A single peripheral blood draw of approximately 110 mL on average was collected from each donor into heparinised tubes. A BD FACSAria II and a panel including CD45RO, CCR7, CD25, CD127, CD95 and CD27 were used to sort naive, central memory, regulatory and stem cell-like memory CD4+ T cells. All sorted populations exceeded 98% purity. PBMCs were isolated immediately by Lymphoprep density gradient centrifugation and stained directly without culture. So that batch effects would be minimized, each experiment stained and sorted samples in pairs, pairing one healthy donor with one patient. This clone has a handful of counts. Its antigen is still unknown. There are no base qualities to consult, and no much larger clone falls within one base.

The source of this sequence is a woman aged 40 to 55 with type 1 diabetes. The sequence links TRBV5-1 to TRBJ1-1; 7 nucleotides in the junction match TRBD1. Sequencing used central memory CD4+ T cells from blood. The DNA sequence is as follows: TGCGCCAGCAGACAAGACAGGGATCGTGAAGCTTTCTTT. This yields the protein CASRQDRDREAFF.